Shown below are 12 T cell receptor beta chains from a single sample sequenced in a study of human T cells and chemical hapten exposure. TCRdb reanalysed the RACE reads using MiXCR and keeps one entry per CDR3 protein. The top ten hold 3.3% of the sample, which has around 71,000 distinct CDR3 sequences, 9.8% seen once. Time point described: patch test 1, 2 weeks after DPC sensitization. Noted treatment: therapeutic diphenylcyclopropenone sensitization with weekly scalp DPC. The source was whole blood, collected in connection with sensitization to the hapten diphenylcyclopropenone (DPC). These receptor sequences come from a woman between 40 and 55 years old with alopecia areata. Some clones in this sample may be carry-over from other donors' samples.

The chain links TRBV7-2 to TRBJ2-7; perhaps D is TRBD1 or TRBD2 (5 bases each). Trimming pared 8 bases from V and 9 bases from J, leaving 17 bases between. The CDR3 consists of 12 residues. Germline CDR1 reads SGHTA; CDR2 reads FQGNSA. Here the CDR3 reads CASGRDGGRQYF. The CDR3 DNA sequence: TGTGCCAGCGGACGCGATGGGGGTCGGCAGTACTTC.

The table lists this clonotype with a few counts. The rearrangement links TRBV5-1 to TRBJ2-5; TRBD2 aligns across 11 bases. The CDR3 loop spans 14 amino acids. Germline-derived CDR1 and CDR2 are SGHRS and YFSETQ. The V segment lost 3 bases and the J segment 5 bases; nucleotides outside the gene matches: 3. The CDR3 DNA follows: TGCGCCAGCAGCTCGGGACTAGCGGTGGAGACCCAGTACTTC. It codes for CASSSGLAVETQYF.

This clonotype was counted between two and nine times. The rearrangement joins TRBV7-8 to TRBJ2-1; possibly TRBD2 for D (5 bases). The CDR3 runs 16 residues. V was pared by 6 bases and J by 4 bases, with 19 bases between. The germline V gene encodes CDR1 SGHVS and CDR2 FQNEAQ. The CDR3: CASSPSRGRGYNEQFF. The CDR3 nucleotides are TGTGCCAGCAGTCCCTCTCGGGGTCGAGGGTACAATGAGCAGTTCTTC. Supplemented by reference TRBV7-8 and TRBJ2-1, the full variable domain reads GAGVSQSPRYKVAKRGQDVALRCDPISGHVSLFWYQQALGQGPEFLTYFQNEAQLDKSGLPSDRFFAERPEGSVSTLKIQRTQQEDSAVYLCASSPSRGRGYNEQFFGPGTRLTVL.

The chain combines TRBV9 with TRBJ2-7, with unresolved D. Germline V CDR1 and CDR2: SGDLS, YYNGEE. Trimming took off 2 bases at V and 2 bases at J, with 5 bases between the two ends. The CDR3 contains 12 residues. CDR3 residues: CASSVTPYEQYF. The CDR3 DNA reads TGTGCCAGCAGCGTGACCCCCTACGAGCAGTACTTC.

This clonotype was seen only a few times. V is TRBV11-2 and J is TRBJ2-3; D is undetermined. Trimming stripped 6 bases from V and 6 bases from J, with 10 bases between. Germline lookup yields CDR1 SGHAT and CDR2 FQNNGV. The CDR3 contains 12 residues. CDR3 sequence: CASSVMGDTQYF. CDR3 in DNA: TGTGCCAGCAGTGTTATGGGGGATACGCAGTATTTT.

This clonotype was detected ten times or more. This chain connects TRBV24-1 to TRBJ2-7, with D possibly being TRBD2 (5 bases). CDR1 KGHDR and CDR2 SFDVKD come from the germline V gene. The CDR3 is 13 amino acids. Trimming pared 1 base from V and 4 bases from J, leaving 7 bases between. The CDR3 sequence is CATSDFRGYEQYF. DNA of the CDR3: TGTGCCACCAGTGATTTTCGAGGGTACGAGCAGTACTTC.

This clonotype was found a few times. The chain carries TRBV7-8 and TRBJ2-3, with D perhaps given as TRBD1 or TRBD2 (6 bases each). Trimming shortened V by 0 bases and J by 2 bases, and 15 bases separated the two germline ends. Germline CDR1 reads SGHVS; CDR2 reads FQNEAQ. The CDR3 is 17 amino acids. CDR3 nucleotides: TGTGCCAGCAGCTTAGCCTCCGGGGGCCGGTCCACAGATACGCAGTATTTT. Residues: CASSLASGGRSTDTQYF.

This clonotype was seen many times. This rearrangement joins TRBV6-6 to TRBJ1-5; 9 bases fit TRBD1. Per germline, CDR1 MNHNY and CDR2 SVGAGI (reference sequence). Trimming at V came to 6 bases and at J to 1 base, leaving 10 bases not matched to a gene. The CDR3 extends over 17 amino acids. The CDR3 DNA reads TGTGCCAGCAGGCGAGGGGGACAGGGCGTAAGCAATCAGCCCCAGCATTTT. Its translation is CASRRGGQGVSNQPQHF.

Ten or more counts support this clonotype. This chain links TRBV6-5 with TRBJ1-6, with D tentatively TRBD1 (6 bases). With 2 bases removed from V and 9 bases from J, the gap between germline ends came to 14 bases. The CDR3 extends over 15 amino acids. In germline, CDR1 is MNHEY, CDR2 SVGAGI. In DNA form, the CDR3 reads TGTGCCAGCAGTTACGAGGGGGTCCACGGTTCACCCCTCCACTTT. Protein: CASSYEGVHGSPLHF.

Many counts were recorded for this clonotype. The chain joins TRBV11-2 to TRBJ2-1, with TRBD2 matching over 8 bases. V lost 5 bases to trimming and J lost 3 bases; unmatched junction nucleotides: 9. The germline CDR1 and CDR2 sequences are SGHAT and FQNNGV. The CDR3 has 16 amino acids. As DNA, the CDR3 is TGTGCCAGCAGCCCACTCCGGGGGGGCCTCTACAATGAGCAGTTCTTC. This sequence encodes CASSPLRGGLYNEQFF.

The chain combines TRBV12-3 or TRBV12-4 with TRBJ1-2, with D possibly TRBD1 on 6 matching bases. The CDR3 consists of 15 residues. V was trimmed by 2 bases and J by 4 bases, leaving 14 bases between them. CDR3 nucleotide sequence: TGTGCCAGCAGTTTACGACAGGTGGATAGCTATGGCTACACCTTC. This sequence encodes CASSLRQVDSYGYTF.

This clonotype was seen many times. This chain joins TRBV6-5 and TRBJ1-2; TRBD1 agrees at 9 bases. Per germline, CDR1 MNHEY and CDR2 SVGAGI. The CDR3 loop spans 13 amino acids. After removal of 6 bases from V and 4 bases from J, the junction contained 3 bases not matched to a gene. The CDR3 protein is CASREGQGYGYTF. The CDR3 DNA is TGTGCCAGCAGAGAGGGACAGGGCTATGGCTACACCTTC.